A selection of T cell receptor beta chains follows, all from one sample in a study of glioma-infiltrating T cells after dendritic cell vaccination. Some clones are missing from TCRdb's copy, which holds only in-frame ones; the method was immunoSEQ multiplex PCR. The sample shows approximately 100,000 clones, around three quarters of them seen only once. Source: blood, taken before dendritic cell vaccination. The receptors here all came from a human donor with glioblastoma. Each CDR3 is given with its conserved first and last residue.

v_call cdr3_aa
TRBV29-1 CSVKVGGNGAQHF
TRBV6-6 CASSYGLATDTQYF
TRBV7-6 CASSPLSGRAWNEQFF
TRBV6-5 CASSYAGAHQETQYF
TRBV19 CASSSPGSLSYEQYF
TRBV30 CAWSGTGLAGETQYF
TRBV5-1 CASSLEGIDQPQHF
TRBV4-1 CASSRGGDNEQFF
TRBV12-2 CASRLGTVPGEETQYF
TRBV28 CASTPQGMNTEAFF
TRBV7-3 CASSLNGGGGYNEQFF
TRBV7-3 CASSLYGQIKETQYF
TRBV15 CATSRDGVGYTF
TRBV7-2 CASSSGNNQPQHF
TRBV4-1 CASSPYGTGDGDTEAFF
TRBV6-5 CASSPSLVSYEQYF
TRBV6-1 CASSVRGAHRAGANVLTF
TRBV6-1 CASRGRDRGQPQHF
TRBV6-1 CASSPLAGISYEQYF
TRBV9 CASSFSGSTEAFF
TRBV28 CASGHRAYEQYF
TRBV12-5 CASGLVWGDQETQYF
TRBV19 CASTNVYGYTF
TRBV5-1 CASTQLTGGMAGANVLTF
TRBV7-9 CASSLAGTGSNQPQHF
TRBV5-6 CASSFSRVGAFF
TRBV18 CASSLGVSGRDEQYF
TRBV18 CASSPGADYGYTF
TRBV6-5 CASSYLGVPGNTIYF
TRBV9 CASSAQLMGNTIYF
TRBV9 CASSVDGGAYNEQFF
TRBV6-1 CASMTGWSQSTEAFF
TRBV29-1 CSASGTGYGYTF
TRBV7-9 CASRSRGGQDNSPLHF
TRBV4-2 CASSQDMSQTGNPYEQYF
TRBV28 CASTKSTAWETQYF
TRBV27 CASRGLANSETQYF
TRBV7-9 CASSDQLQGFLAKNIQYF
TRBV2 CASAGNRNTEAFF
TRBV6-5 CASIALNTEAFF
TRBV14 CASSQDVGDRGLYEQFF
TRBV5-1 CASSLDTGGETQYF
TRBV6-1 CASSETGMVSYEQYF
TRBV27 CASSGGAQETQYF
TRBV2 CASRAGVVVKLFF
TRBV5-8 CAPWDTGLPYNEQFF
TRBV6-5 CASSFDREWNTEAFF
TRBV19 CASRNSRDRIPSYNSPLHF
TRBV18 CASSQQGAGTGELFF